This T cell receptor (beta chain) stems from a study of shared clonotypes between healthy human individuals. About the research overall: Used for every donor were three CD4 naive, three CD4 memory, two CD8 naive and one CD8 memory plate. Points from the study as a whole: Non-shared clonotypes displayed generation probabilities falling below those of clonotypes present in all four donors.

The repertoire was sequenced with immunoSEQ multiplex PCR; TCRdb's copy has only in-frame clones and lacks some. This table has 1,500,000 or so clones, approximately 98.5% appearing once. Both subsets, CD45RA+ naive and CD45RA-negative memory, were split from the CD4+ cells. Germline trimming cut 5 bases from V and 1 base from J; bases unmatched to any gene: 14. This CDR3 contains 19 residues. CDR1 is MNHEY and CDR2 is SMNVEV in the germline V gene (reference sequence). Of note for this clone: What it binds is not known.

Material for sequencing was naive CD4+ T cells sorted from blood. As to subset: CD45RA+ positively selected. The chain carries TRBV27 and TRBJ2-2; TRBD1 matches 9 bases. The TCR comes from a man under 40 in good health. CDR3 residues: CASSTTYLGQGKNTGELFF. DNA for the CDR3: TGTGCCAGCAGTACTACCTACTTGGGACAGGGAAAGAACACCGGGGAGCTGTTTTTT.